These 31 T cell receptor beta chains originate from one sample sequenced in a study of T-cell memory formation after mild COVID-19. TCRdb itself ran the 5' RACE reads through MiXCR, one entry per CDR3 protein. The data contain about 130,000 distinct CDR3 sequences, 5% to 6.5% of them seen just once; the ten biggest clones take up 2.2%. Sequencing used PBMCs or a T cell subset sorted from them (not recorded which). The receptors come from an adult woman who had mild COVID-19 (a few samples of this study predate the infection). Cell type and time point are not known.

In its sample, this clonotype was seen many times. The V call is TRBV5-5, the J call TRBJ2-7, with 9 bases matching TRBD2. The CDR3 spans 15 residues. CDR1 is SGHKS and CDR2 is YYEKEE in the germline V gene (reference sequence). J gave up 2 bases and V 5 bases, and 8 bases lay outside the gene matches. The CDR3 protein is CASSHSGTSPYEQYF. Written as DNA, the CDR3 is TGTGCCAGCAGTCATTCCGGGACTAGCCCCTACGAGCAGTACTTC.

There are many counts of this clonotype. V and J are TRBV29-1 and TRBJ1-1; no clear D. The CDR3 has 13 residues. The V end was cut by 3 bases, the J end by 0 bases, with 8 bases between. Germline V gene sequence: CDR1 SQVTM, CDR2 ANQGSEA. CDR3 nucleotide sequence: TGCAGCGTTGAGGGCCGGCTGAACACTGAAGCTTTCTTT. It is translated as CSVEGRLNTEAFF.

In its sample, this clonotype was seen many times. The chain combines TRBV5-1 with TRBJ1-5, with 7 bases lining up with TRBD1. This CDR3 contains 14 residues. CDR1 and CDR2 (germline): SGHRS, YFSETQ. Trimming removed 4 bases from V and 5 bases from J; junction bases left unmatched: 6. Here the CDR3 DNA reads TGCGCCAGCAGCCCTGGGGACAGAGATCAGCCCCAGCATTTT. This codes for CASSPGDRDQPQHF.

This clonotype was detected many times. This chain joins TRBV7-9 and TRBJ2-7; D is undetermined. Trimming cost V 1 base and J 7 bases, with 14 bases left between them. CDR3 length equals 14 residues. Germline V CDR1 and CDR2: SEHNR, FQNEAQ (reference sequence). In DNA form, the CDR3 reads TGTGCCAGCAGCTTAGAGGTCAGTTCCGAGGAGCAGTACTTC. Encoded protein: CASSLEVSSEEQYF.

The V gene is TRBV21-1, the J gene TRBJ1-3; no check of the table's D call, TRBD1, against the DNA was made. TRBV21-1 is given as a pseudogene. This CDR3 contains 16 residues. CDR3 coding DNA: TGTGCCAGCAGCCCCCCCCTACAGGGCTCTGGAAACACCATATATTTT. It yields the protein CASSPPLQGSGNTIYF.

The chain combines TRBV27 with TRBJ2-1, with 10 bases matching TRBD2. CDR3 size: 14 residues. In germline, CDR1 is MNHEY, CDR2 SMNVEV (reference sequence). Trimming at V came to 7 bases and at J to 9 bases, leaving 9 bases not matched to a gene. The CDR3 protein is CASKVITSGIEQFF. The CDR3 coding sequence is TGTGCCAGCAAGGTGATTACTAGCGGGATTGAGCAGTTCTTC.

This clonotype was seen at least ten times. The chain uses TRBV24-1 and TRBJ2-2; D ambiguous. Trimming stripped 4 bases from V and 0 bases from J, with 8 bases between. The CDR3 contains 15 residues. In germline, CDR1 is KGHDR, CDR2 SFDVKD. The CDR3 protein is CATSEAGANTGELFF. In nucleotides, the CDR3 is TGTGCCACCAGTGAGGCAGGCGCGAACACCGGGGAGCTGTTTTTT.

This clonotype was detected a few times. The V gene is TRBV7-2, the J gene TRBJ2-2; the match to TRBD1 covers 8 bases. J gave up 0 bases and V 3 bases, and 0 bases lay outside the gene matches. This CDR3 region has 15 residues. CDR1 and CDR2 from the germline V gene are SGHTA and FQGNSA. CDR3 sequence reads: CASSLTGANTGELFF. Here the CDR3 DNA reads TGTGCCAGCAGCTTGACAGGGGCGAACACCGGGGAGCTGTTTTTT. Filled out from reference TRBV7-2 and TRBJ2-2, the complete variable domain reads GAGVSQSPSNKVTEKGKDVELRCDPISGHTALYWYRQSLGQGLEFLIYFQGNSAPDKSGLPSDRFSAERTGGSVSTLTIQRTQQEDSAVYLCASSLTGANTGELFFGEGSRLTVL.

CDR3 coding DNA: TGTGCCAGCACCCCCAGGGGTGGGCATCAGCCCCAGCATTTT. Translated: CASTPRGGHQPQHF. The chain couples TRBV6-2 or TRBV6-3 to TRBJ1-5; D is perhaps TRBD1 (6 bases). The CDR3 runs to 14 residues. V lost 7 bases, J lost 5 bases, and 15 bases lay in between. CDR1 and CDR2 (germline): MNHEY, SVGEGT.

The chain carries TRBV6-4 and TRBJ2-1; 8 bases are shared with TRBD2. Trimming cost V 3 bases and J 9 bases; bases outside gene matches: 7. Germline CDR1 MRHNA, CDR2 SNTAGT. CDR3 length: 14 residues. The DNA for the CDR3 is TGTGCCAGCAGTGAGGGGGGACTAGGAGGTGAGCAGTTCTTC. Translation gives CASSEGGLGGEQFF.

This clonotype was counted a few times. J is TRBJ1-4 and V is TRBV3-1, with 7 nucleotides matching TRBD1. This CDR3 region has 15 residues. From germline, CDR1 is LGHDT and CDR2 YNNKEL (reference sequence). V gave up 3 bases and J gave up 7 bases; unmatched junction bases: 8. CDR3 in amino acids: CASSHIRQGGEKLFF. CDR3 coding DNA: TGTGCCAGCAGCCATATAAGGCAGGGGGGTGAAAAACTGTTTTTT. Using reference TRBV3-1 and TRBJ1-4 for the parts outside the CDR3, the full variable domain is DTAVSQTPKYLVTQMGNDKSIKCEQNLGHDTMYWYKQDSKKFLKIMFSYNNKELIINETVPNRFSPKSPDKAHLNLHINSLELGDSAVYFCASSHIRQGGEKLFFGSGTQLSVL.

The chain uses TRBV5-5 and TRBJ2-1; no clear D. Germline CDR1 reads SGHKS; CDR2 reads YYEKEE (reference sequence). The CDR3 covers 16 residues. The V and J ends lost 0 bases and 0 bases respectively, with 10 bases between them. The CDR3 loop reads CASSLGTESSYNEQFF. The DNA of the CDR3 is TGTGCCAGCAGCTTGGGGACGGAAAGCTCCTACAATGAGCAGTTCTTC.

This clonotype has a handful of counts. The J gene is TRBJ1-2, the V gene TRBV2, with D tentatively TRBD1 (6 bases). Trimming cost V 10 bases and J 3 bases, with 12 bases left between them. Looked up from germline, CDR1 is SNHLY and CDR2 is FYNNEI. The CDR3 is 12 amino acids. CDR3 coding DNA: TGTGCCACTAAAAAGGGGGACTATGGCTACACCTTC. It codes for CATKKGDYGYTF.

This chain connects TRBV20-1 to TRBJ2-7; tentative D call: TRBD1 (5 bases). The CDR3 runs 13 residues. Germline CDR1 and CDR2: DFQATT and SNEGSKA (reference sequence). V was clipped by 3 bases and J by 2 bases, with 11 bases between them. The CDR3 nucleotides are TGCAGTGCTAGTAGGGGCGGTACCTACGAGCAGTACTTC. Translating it yields CSASRGGTYEQYF.

This chain links TRBV24-1 with TRBJ2-1, with TRBD1 matching 9 bases. Germline V gene data show CDR1 as KGHDR and CDR2 as SFDVKD. Trimming removed 4 bases from V and 7 bases from J; junction bases left unmatched: 13. The CDR3 has 17 residues. The CDR3 nucleotides read TGTGCCACCAGTGAACCCCCGTCCGGGACAGGGTATAATGAGCAGTTCTTC. Its protein is CATSEPPSGTGYNEQFF.

This clonotype has at least ten counts. The V gene is TRBV9, the J gene TRBJ2-1, with D possibly being TRBD1 or TRBD2 (6 bases each). CDR3 length equals 15 residues. V was pared by 0 bases and J by 7 bases, with 14 bases between. Germline-derived CDR1 and CDR2 are SGDLS and YYNGEE. The CDR3 sequence is CASSVGRGLRNEQFF. In DNA, the CDR3 is TGTGCCAGCAGCGTAGGCCGGGGGCTTAGGAATGAGCAGTTCTTC.

There are many counts of this clonotype. The chain recombines TRBV7-2 with TRBJ1-2, with D possibly matching TRBD1 (5 bases). The CDR3 loop spans 14 amino acids. V was cut by 2 bases and J by 0 bases, with 7 bases left in between. Germline CDR1 is SGHTA and CDR2 is FQGNSA. The CDR3 loop reads CASSLSRANYGYTF. The CDR3 region has the DNA TGTGCCAGCAGCTTATCCAGGGCTAACTATGGCTACACCTTC.

V usage is TRBV5-4 and J usage is TRBJ1-1, with a weak D call TRBD1 (6 bases). This CDR3 has 13 amino acids. Per germline, CDR1 SGHNT and CDR2 YYREEE (reference sequence). The V end was cut by 4 bases, the J end by 1 base, with 8 bases between. CDR3 region: CASSAGQNTEAFF. CDR3 coding DNA: TGTGCCAGCAGCGCGGGACAGAACACTGAAGCTTTCTTT.

V gene TRBV20-1 combines with J gene TRBJ1-2; D uncertain. The V end was cut by 0 bases, the J end by 5 bases, with 19 bases between. Germline V lookup: CDR1 DFQATT, CDR2 SNEGSKA (reference sequence). The CDR3 contains 16 residues. The CDR3 region is CSARERDRAVGYGYTF. The DNA of the CDR3 is TGCAGTGCTAGAGAAAGGGATCGGGCGGTAGGGTATGGCTACACCTTC.

Many counts were recorded for this clonotype. CDR3 DNA sequence: TGCAGCGTTGCAGGGTTAACTAACTATGGCTACACCTTC. Translation gives CSVAGLTNYGYTF. The J gene is TRBJ1-2, the V gene TRBV29-1; D possibly corresponds to TRBD1 (5 bases). Germline CDR1 SQVTM, CDR2 ANQGSEA. V shed 4 bases and J shed 0 bases, with 9 bases lying between them. This CDR3 region has 13 residues.

This clonotype was seen a few times. This chain links TRBV30 with TRBJ1-1, with 8 bases aligning to TRBD1. The J segment lost 8 bases and the V segment lost 2 bases, leaving 4 bases of the junction unmatched. The CDR3 is 12 residues long. In germline, CDR1 is GTSNPN, CDR2 SVGIG (reference sequence). CDR3 region: CAWSRQGTEAFF. The CDR3 nucleotides read TGTGCCTGGAGTAGACAGGGGACCGAAGCTTTCTTT. Combining the CDR3 with reference TRBV30 and TRBJ1-1 gives the whole variable domain SQTIHQWPATLVQPVGSPLSLECTVEGTSNPNLYWYRQAAGRGLQLLFYSVGIGQISSEVPQNLSASRPQDRQFILSSKKLLLSDSGFYLCAWSRQGTEAFFGQGTRLTVV.

The table lists this clonotype with a few counts. This chain connects TRBV7-6 to TRBJ2-3; D possibly corresponds to TRBD2 (7 bases). The germline V gene encodes CDR1 SGHVS and CDR2 FNYEAQ. The V end lost 4 bases, the J end lost 0 bases, and 23 bases lay between the germline ends. The CDR3 loop spans 19 amino acids. The CDR3, as DNA: TGTGCCAGCAGCTGGGGGGACACAGCGGGAAGTACTAGCACAGATACGCAGTATTTT. Translated: CASSWGDTAGSTSTDTQYF.

In its sample, this clonotype was seen many times. The J gene is TRBJ1-3, the V gene TRBV7-2, with D uncertain. Trimming pared 5 bases from V and 0 bases from J, leaving 8 bases between. From germline, CDR1 is SGHTA and CDR2 FQGNSA. CDR3 length: 14 residues. CDR3 nucleotides: TGTGCCAGCAGCCCTGGGTTCTCTGGAAACACCATATATTTT. Its translation: CASSPGFSGNTIYF.

This clonotype was seen many times. The chain carries TRBV7-8 and TRBJ1-2; 8 bases align to TRBD1. Trimming took 1 base from V and 6 from J; bases not matched to a gene: 19. Looked up from germline, CDR1 is SGHVS and CDR2 is FQNEAQ. The CDR3 consists of 19 residues. CDR3 DNA sequence: TGTGCCAGCAGCTTAGGGCGAGGACAGGGAGACCGTCAGGGTGATGGCTACACCTTC. Translation: CASSLGRGQGDRQGDGYTF.

This clonotype appeared a few times. The V gene is TRBV5-4, the J gene TRBJ2-2; 7 bases agree with TRBD1. CDR1 and CDR2 (germline): SGHNT, YYREEE (reference sequence). The V segment lost 3 bases and the J segment 5 bases; nucleotides outside the gene matches: 7. This CDR3 has 15 amino acids. The CDR3 spells CASSSRQGGTGELFF. Here the CDR3 DNA reads TGTGCCAGCAGCTCAAGACAGGGTGGGACCGGGGAGCTGTTTTTT.

This clonotype was seen ten or more times. This sequence joins TRBV7-9 and TRBJ2-5; no clear D gene. The germline V gene has CDR1 SEHNR and CDR2 FQNEAQ (reference sequence). V dropped 5 bases and J dropped 0 bases, with 10 bases sitting between them. CDR3 size: 14 residues. CDR3 nucleotide sequence: TGTGCCAGCAGCCCCACATTAGACCAAGAGACCCAGTACTTC. Translating it yields CASSPTLDQETQYF. Based on the CDR3 plus reference TRBV7-9 and TRBJ2-5, the full variable domain is DTGVSQNPRHKITKRGQNVTFRCDPISEHNRLYWYRQTLGQGPEFLTYFQNEAQLEKSRLLSDRFSAERPKGSFSTLEIQRTEQGDSAMYLCASSPTLDQETQYFGPGTRLLVL.

This clonotype showed up many times. This chain uses TRBV6-5 with TRBJ1-5; no reliable D call. This CDR3 has 16 amino acids. Germline CDR1 MNHEY, CDR2 SVGAGI. V lost 4 bases and J lost 0, with 13 bases in between. This CDR3 is CASSSRRNYSNQPQHF. CDR3 in DNA: TGTGCCAGCAGTTCCCGACGGAACTATAGCAATCAGCCCCAGCATTTT.

This clonotype was counted many times. This chain connects TRBV29-1 to TRBJ2-7; 8 nucleotides line up with TRBD2. This CDR3 is 13 amino acids long. Trimming at V came to 7 bases and at J to 7 bases, leaving 12 bases not matched to a gene. CDR1 is SQVTM and CDR2 is ANQGSEA in the germline V gene. The CDR3 DNA reads as TGCAGCGCCACTCGGGAGGGCAGAAGGGAGCAGTACTTC. Its protein is CSATREGRREQYF.

This clonotype was counted only a few times. The chain has TRBV12-3 or TRBV12-4 and TRBJ1-6; maybe TRBD1 (5 bases). The V end was cut by 6 bases, the J end by 7 bases, with 22 bases between. This CDR3 contains 17 residues. CDR3 DNA: TGTGCCAGCAGCCCCAGGAGGTCAGGGCGGTGGAATTCACCCCTCCACTTT. Translating it yields CASSPRRSGRWNSPLHF.

This sequence joins TRBV5-4 and TRBJ1-2; D is unresolved. Germline loops: CDR1 SGHNT, CDR2 YYREEE (reference sequence). V was clipped by 3 bases and J by 7 bases, with 22 bases between them. The CDR3 is made up of 16 amino acids. The CDR3 protein is CASSSASALDGGGYTF. CDR3 DNA: TGTGCCAGCAGCTCCGCCAGTGCCCTTGACGGTGGTGGCTACACCTTC.

This clonotype was observed a few times. This chain links TRBV2 with TRBJ2-5, with 8 bases that match TRBD2. After removal of 6 bases from V and 2 bases from J, the junction contained 5 bases not matched to a gene. The germline V gene encodes CDR1 SNHLY and CDR2 FYNNEI. The CDR3 sequence is 14 residues long. As DNA, the CDR3 is TGTGCCAGCAGCCGGACTAGCACTCAAGAGACCCAGTACTTC. The encoded protein is CASSRTSTQETQYF. Together with reference TRBV2 and TRBJ2-5, the CDR3 gives the full variable domain: EPEVTQTPSHQVTQMGQEVILRCVPISNHLYFYWYRQILGQKVEFLVSFYNNEISEKSEIFDDQFSVERPDGSNFTLKIRSTKLEDSAMYFCASSRTSTQETQYFGPGTRLLVL.